The 28 T cell receptor beta chains presented below share a single source sample, sequenced in a study of metastatic and nonmetastatic thyroid tumors. TCRdb re-called clones from the PCR reads using MiXCR. The sample comprises tens of thousands of clones, 4% to 5% of which are singletons, and about 9.8% rests with the top ten. Thyroid surgery was performed in patients who had received no treatment beforehand. Sequencing was done on a sample of blood. The source is a female donor with papillary thyroid cancer or a benign thyroid nodule (not recorded which). Some clones in this sample may be carry-over from other donors' samples.

The genes are TRBV2 and TRBJ1-1; 7 nucleotides match TRBD1. The CDR3 loop spans 19 amino acids. V shed 8 bases and J 5 bases; nucleotides not matched to a gene: 26. The germline gives CDR1 SNHLY, CDR2 FYNNEI. In nucleotides, the CDR3 is TGTGCCAGCGGCAGGGGGGTGTGGAAACGGGGAACCGGCACAACTGAAGCTTTCTTT. Amino acid sequence: CASGRGVWKRGTGTTEAFF.

This clone was seen at least ten times. A junction boundary mismatches the germline segment, possibly from a read error. The sample contains more than one DNA sequence encoding this CDR3. The gene calls are TRBV6-5 and TRBJ2-1, with 13 positions matching TRBD2. The germline gives CDR1 MNHEY, CDR2 SVGAGI. The CDR3 is 16 amino acids. The CDR3 here is CASSYSTGLAGLGQFF. CDR3 DNA sequence: TGTGCCAGCAGTTACTCTACGGGACTAGCGGGATTGGGGCAGTTCTTT.

This clone was counted many times. With a much larger clone just one base away, this may be a read error. This chain connects TRBV29-1 to TRBJ2-7; 9 nucleotides line up with TRBD1. The CDR3 loop spans 15 amino acids. The germline CDR1 and CDR2 sequences are SQVTM and ANQGSEA. This CDR3 reads CSVDLRDRARYERYF. The CDR3 DNA reads as TGCAGCGTTGATCTTAGGGACAGGGCTCGCTACGAGCGGTACTTC.

This clone came up a few times. V and J are TRBV6-2 or TRBV6-3 and TRBJ2-1, with D unclear. Trimming removed 6 bases from V and 3 bases from J, with 9 bases in between. Per the germline V gene, CDR1 is MNHEY and CDR2 is SVGEGT. CDR3 size: 13 residues. The CDR3 loop reads CASSHGDYNEQFF. In DNA, the CDR3 is TGTGCCAGCAGCCATGGGGACTACAATGAGCAGTTCTTC.

The V gene is TRBV2, the J gene TRBJ2-7; D call uncertain. Germline V lookup: CDR1 SNHLY, CDR2 FYNNEI. V was clipped by 5 bases and J by 2 bases, with 10 bases between them. The CDR3 consists of 13 residues. The CDR3 reads CASSLGRTYEQYF. The CDR3 DNA reads TGTGCCAGCAGTCTAGGACGCACCTACGAGCAGTACTTC. The full variable domain, rest sourced from reference TRBV2 and TRBJ2-7, is EPEVTQTPSHQVTQMGQEVILRCVPISNHLYFYWYRQILGQKVEFLVSFYNNEISEKSEIFDDQFSVERPDGSNFTLKIRSTKLEDSAMYFCASSLGRTYEQYFGPGTRLTVT.

The table lists this clone with many counts. This chain uses TRBV5-1 with TRBJ2-3; 9 positions match TRBD1. Germline trimming cut 4 bases from V and 3 bases from J; bases unmatched to any gene: 3. The CDR3 extends over 14 amino acids. In germline, CDR1 is SGHRS, CDR2 YFSETQ. The CDR3 DNA reads as TGCGCCAGCAGCCAAGGGACAGGGACAGATACGCAGTATTTT. This encodes CASSQGTGTDTQYF.

This clone rates as medium-sized. The CDR3 region is CASRPGQGVFGELFF. CDR3 sequence (DNA): TGTGCCAGCAGGCCGGGACAGGGGGTTTTCGGGGAGCTGTTTTTT. J is TRBJ2-2 and V is TRBV6-1; 11 bases line up with TRBD1. CDR3 length: 15 residues. Losses at the gene ends were 6 bases for V and 7 bases for J; bases not matched to a gene: 7. Germline-derived CDR1 and CDR2 are MNHNS and SASEGT.

At least ten counts were recorded for this clone. This chain connects TRBV28 to TRBJ1-5; D is unclear. V was clipped by 6 bases and J by 2 bases, with 11 bases between them. The CDR3 is 14 amino acids. Germline-derived CDR1 and CDR2 are MDHEN and SYDVKM. CDR3 sequence (DNA): TGTGCCAGCAGCGGGGTGAGCGGCAATCAGCCCCAGCATTTT. This codes for CASSGVSGNQPQHF. The whole variable domain, remainder taken from reference TRBV28 and TRBJ1-5, is DVKVTQSSRYLVKRTGEKVFLECVQDMDHENMFWYRQDPGLGLRLIYFSYDVKMKEKGDIPEGYSVSREKKERFSLILESASTNQTSMYLCASSGVSGNQPQHFGDGTRLSIL.

This clone came up a few times. The chain joins TRBV6-2 or TRBV6-3 to TRBJ2-3; D possibly matches TRBD1 or TRBD2 (5 bases each). The ends were cut back, 2 bases at V and 0 bases at J, with 15 bases in the middle. Germline V lookup: CDR1 MNHEY, CDR2 SVGEGT. The CDR3 totals 17 residues. CDR3 coding DNA: TGTGCCAGCAGTTACGAAACGGGACGGGGTAGCACAGATACGCAGTATTTT. Translated, it gives CASSYETGRGSTDTQYF.

This clone was seen at least ten times. The CDR3 here is CSARGTGTSPHEQFF. CDR3 nucleotide sequence: TGCAGTGCTAGGGGAACCGGGACTAGTCCCCATGAGCAGTTCTTC. The rearrangement joins TRBV20-1 to TRBJ2-1, with TRBD2 matching over 8 bases. CDR3 size: 15 residues. J lost 8 bases, V lost 3 bases, and 12 bases had no gene match. Germline CDR1 DFQATT, CDR2 SNEGSKA (reference sequence).

The chain combines TRBV19 with TRBJ2-7; D remains ambiguous. This CDR3 contains 15 residues. Trimming shortened V by 6 bases and J by 0 bases, and 15 bases separated the two germline ends. Germline CDR1 LNHDA, CDR2 SQIVND (reference sequence). Written as DNA, the CDR3 is TGTGCCAGTAGGGCATTGACCTCTAGCTCCTACGAGCAGTACTTC. It encodes CASRALTSSSYEQYF.

This clone came up many times. Since a much larger clone is just one base distant, this may be a read error. CDR3 region: CASSDSGTGDYEQYF. CDR3 nucleotides: TGTGCCAGCAGTGACAGTGGGACGGGGGATTACGAGCAGTACTTC. The chain uses TRBV6-1 and TRBJ2-7; possibly TRBD2 for D (6 bases). Trimming removed 3 bases from V and 4 bases from J, with 16 bases in between. The CDR3 has 15 amino acids. CDR1 and CDR2 (germline): MNHNS, SASEGT.

This clone occurred a few times. The junction does not match germline at one end; this may be a read error. The chain uses TRBV24-1 and TRBJ2-1, with 7 bases aligning to TRBD1. Germline CDR1 is KGHDR and CDR2 is SFDVKD. The CDR3 consists of 17 residues. The CDR3 sequence is CATSDPTPVQGYNAQFF. In DNA, the CDR3 is TGTGCCACCAGTGACCCAACTCCGGTACAGGGGTACAATGCGCAGTTCTTC.

This sequence joins TRBV2 and TRBJ1-4; D not certain. CDR3 length equals 14 residues. Germline V gene data show CDR1 as SNHLY and CDR2 as FYNNEI. Trimming shortened V by 3 bases and J by 7 bases, and 12 bases separated the two germline ends. CDR3: CASSDGRGSEKLFF. The CDR3 bases are TGTGCCAGCAGTGATGGGCGGGGTAGTGAAAAACTGTTTTTT.

This clone was observed a handful of times. The junction does not match germline at one end; this may be a read error. This chain uses TRBV20-1 with TRBJ2-7, with D tentatively TRBD1 (6 bases). CDR1 DFQATT and CDR2 SNEGSKA come from the germline V gene (reference sequence). The CDR3 has 15 residues. CDR3 bases: TGCAGTGCTAGAGATGTCGGACAGTGGAAAGCGGTGCAGTGCTTC. It is translated as CSARDVGQWKAVQCF.

This clone was seen repeatedly, ten times or more. V is TRBV7-6 and J is TRBJ1-4, with unresolved D. This CDR3 spans 15 amino acids. The germline gives CDR1 SGHVS, CDR2 FNYEAQ. Trimming removed 5 bases from V and 6 bases from J, with 16 bases in between. The CDR3 sequence: CASSPVQATYEKLFF. The CDR3 coding sequence is TGTGCCAGCAGCCCGGTCCAAGCGACCTATGAAAAACTGTTTTTT.

The chain carries TRBV18 and TRBJ1-1, with D unclear. CDR3 length: 16 residues. Germline CDR1 is KGHSH and CDR2 is LQKENI. V was pared by 0 bases and J by 0 bases, with 11 bases between. CDR3 nucleotides: TGTGCCAGCTCACCACCGAGTCGGAGCATGAACACTGAAGCTTTCTTT. Translation: CASSPPSRSMNTEAFF. The whole variable domain, filled in from reference TRBV18 and TRBJ1-1, reads NAGVMQNPRHLVRRRGQEARLRCSPMKGHSHVYWYRQLPEEGLKFMVYLQKENIIDESGMPKERFSAEFPKEGPSILRIQQVVRGDSAAYFCASSPPSRSMNTEAFFGQGTRLTVV.

This clone was detected only a few times. This chain links TRBV20-1 with TRBJ2-7, with 7 bases aligning to TRBD1. Germline loops: CDR1 DFQATT, CDR2 SNEGSKA (reference sequence). Trimming removed 6 bases from V and 3 bases from J; junction bases left unmatched: 11. This CDR3 contains 14 residues. CDR3 sequence (DNA): TGCAGTGCGGCATCCGGGACAGATTGCTACGAGCAGTACTTC. Its protein is CSAASGTDCYEQYF.

This chain joins TRBV20-1 and TRBJ1-2; D might be TRBD1 (6 bases). CDR1 and CDR2 from the germline V gene are DFQATT and SNEGSKA (reference sequence). This CDR3 comprises 13 residues. V lost 6 bases and J lost 4, with 15 bases in between. The CDR3 protein is CSASVGRGYGYTF. CDR3 nucleotides: TGCAGTGCCTCGGTGGGCAGGGGCTATGGCTACACCTTC.

This clone was counted many times. CDR3 sequence: CASSPFWTVAKNIQYF. CDR3 nucleotide sequence: TGTGCCAGCAGTCCCTTTTGGACGGTAGCCAAAAACATTCAGTACTTC. V and J are TRBV27 and TRBJ2-4, with unresolved D. V gave up 5 bases and J gave up 0 bases, with 14 bases separating them. The CDR3 is made up of 16 amino acids. Germline V gives CDR1 MNHEY, CDR2 SMNVEV (reference sequence).

In this sample, this clone turned up a few times. The rearrangement links TRBV28 to TRBJ1-5; 11 nucleotides line up with TRBD1. Per the germline V gene, CDR1 is MDHEN and CDR2 is SYDVKM. Trimming at V came to 5 bases and at J to 2 bases, leaving 5 bases not matched to a gene. The CDR3 contains 16 residues. This chain's CDR3 is CASSPRDRGGNQPQHF. The CDR3 coding sequence is TGTGCCAGCAGTCCCCGGGACAGGGGGGGCAATCAGCCCCAGCATTTT. Full variable domain (remainder filled in from reference TRBV28 and TRBJ1-5): DVKVTQSSRYLVKRTGEKVFLECVQDMDHENMFWYRQDPGLGLRLIYFSYDVKMKEKGDIPEGYSVSREKKERFSLILESASTNQTSMYLCASSPRDRGGNQPQHFGDGTRLSIL.

There are many counts of this clone. The gene calls are TRBV29-1 and TRBJ2-5; D call uncertain. The CDR3 has 13 residues. The V end was cut by 3 bases, the J end by 4 bases, with 12 bases between. Germline V gene data show CDR1 as SQVTM and CDR2 as ANQGSEA. CDR3 in amino acids: CSVDEEFGETQYF. The CDR3 nucleotides read TGCAGCGTTGATGAGGAGTTCGGAGAGACCCAGTACTTC.

This clone appeared many times. Possible read error: a much larger clone is one base away. The sample contains more than one DNA sequence encoding this CDR3. This chain uses TRBV20-1 with TRBJ2-5; 11 nucleotides line up with TRBD2. Germline CDR1 and CDR2: DFQATT and SNEGSKA (reference sequence). This CDR3 is 14 amino acids long. V shed 1 base and J 2 bases; nucleotides not matched to a gene: 0. This CDR3 reads CSARGTSGQETQYF. CDR3 sequence (DNA): TGCAGTGCTAGAGGGACTAGCGGGCAAGAGACCCAGTACTTC.

This clone has at least ten counts. The genes are TRBV7-2 and TRBJ1-2; unclear D gene. The CDR3 is 14 amino acids. V dropped 1 base and J dropped 1 base, with 7 bases sitting between them. Germline values: CDR1 SGHTA, CDR2 FQGNSA. The CDR3 DNA follows: TGTGCCAGCAGCTTAGATGCAGTTAACTATGGCTACACCTTC. Protein: CASSLDAVNYGYTF.

Ten or more counts support this clone. This sequence joins TRBV19 and TRBJ1-2, with TRBD1 identical over 8 bases. Germline assignment: CDR1 LNHDA and CDR2 SQIVND (reference sequence). This CDR3 region has 16 residues. V trimming: 1 base; J trimming: 8 bases; junction bases outside the gene matches: 12. The CDR3 region is CASSIGTGLYLGGYTF. CDR3 nucleotide sequence: TGTGCCAGTAGTATAGGGACAGGGCTTTACCTAGGGGGCTACACCTTC.

As to this clone: This may arise from a read error, as a much more abundant clone is one base away. The sample carries other DNA sequences with the same CDR3. The chain combines TRBV18 with TRBJ2-5; TRBD1 agrees at 7 bases. The CDR3 is made up of 15 amino acids. The V gene end was trimmed by 0 bases and the J gene end by 3 bases; junction bases not matched to a gene: 4. Germline CDR1 KGHSH, CDR2 LQKENI. Here the CDR3 reads CASSPPGTEKETQYF. The CDR3 DNA reads TGTGCCAGCTCACCACCCGGGACAGAGAAAGAGACCCAGTACTTC. The entire variable domain, with the rest obtained from reference TRBV18 and TRBJ2-5, is as follows: NAGVMQNPRHLVRRRGQEARLRCSPMKGHSHVYWYRQLPEEGLKFMVYLQKENIIDESGMPKERFSAEFPKEGPSILRIQQVVRGDSAAYFCASSPPGTEKETQYFGPGTRLLVL.

About this clone: Given a much more abundant clone one base away, this may be a read error. V usage is TRBV29-1 and J usage is TRBJ1-1; D is possibly TRBD1 (6 bases). Germline V lookup: CDR1 SQVTM, CDR2 ANQGSEA. This CDR3 comprises 13 residues. V lost 6 bases and J lost 1, with 12 bases in between. The CDR3 spells CSVGDTSNTEAFF. The CDR3 bases are TGCAGCGTGGGGGACACCTCGAACACTGAAGCTTTCTTT.

The chain has TRBV2 and TRBJ1-1; D may be TRBD1 (6 bases). The length of the CDR3 is 13 residues. Trimming removed 7 bases from V and 3 bases from J, with 12 bases in between. Germline CDR1 reads SNHLY; CDR2 reads FYNNEI. CDR3 sequence reads: CASNWGRDTEAFF. As DNA, the CDR3 is TGTGCCAGCAATTGGGGGCGGGACACTGAAGCTTTCTTT.